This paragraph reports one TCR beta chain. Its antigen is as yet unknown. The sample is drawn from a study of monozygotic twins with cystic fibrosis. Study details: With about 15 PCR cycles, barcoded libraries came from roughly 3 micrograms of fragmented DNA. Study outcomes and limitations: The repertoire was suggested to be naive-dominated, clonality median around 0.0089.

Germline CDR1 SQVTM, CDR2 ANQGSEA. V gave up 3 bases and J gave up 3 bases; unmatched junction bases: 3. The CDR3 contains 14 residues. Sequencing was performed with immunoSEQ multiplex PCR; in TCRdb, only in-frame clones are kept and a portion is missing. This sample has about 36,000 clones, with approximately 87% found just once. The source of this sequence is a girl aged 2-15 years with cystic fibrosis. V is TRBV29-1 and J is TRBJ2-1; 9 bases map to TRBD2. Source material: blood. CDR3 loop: CSVDLRGGYNEQFF. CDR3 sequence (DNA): TGCAGCGTTGACCTGCGGGGGGGCTACAATGAGCAGTTCTTC.